Detailed here is one TCR beta chain. This specimen belongs to a study of blood T cell repertoires in COVID-19. On the study more broadly: T cells, B-cell-depleted T cells, or PBMCs provided the cDNA or gDNA that served as material.

Germline V gene data show CDR1 as MDHEN and CDR2 as SYDVKM. V shed 7 bases and J 0 bases; nucleotides not matched to a gene: 17. The CDR3 spans 20 residues. As processed by the authors: How many nucleated cells were present was estimated from reference gene primer amplification. Libraries were prepared by immunoSEQ multiplex PCR; TCRdb keeps only in-frame clonotypes and omits some of them. V and J calls plus clone size are reproduced from that table; the DNA served to infer D and trimming. The data hold about 480,000 clones, with approximately 86% observed a single time. Among Cohort 3 donors, those recovered had two negative PCRs, clearance, or symptom resolution.

V gene TRBV28 combines with J gene TRBJ1-3; 11 positions match TRBD1. The sequencing sample was made of PBMCs or T cells enriched from blood (not recorded which). This receptor was obtained from a woman aged 60-75 years who had recovered from COVID-19. The CDR3: CASNSIWDRGKGSSGNTIYF. Written as DNA, the CDR3 is TGTGCCAGCAATAGTATATGGGACAGGGGGAAGGGGAGCTCTGGAAACACCATATATTTT.